A single sample is the source of the 9 T cell receptor beta chains below, sequenced in a study of T-cell reconstitution after alpha-beta-depleted transplantation in children. The TCRbeta library was prepared with unique molecular identifiers. TCRdb re-called the PCR reads through MiXCR, storing one row per CDR3 protein. Counted here are 900,000 or so distinct CDR3 sequences, around 17% occurring once; the ten biggest clones make up approximately 5%. The source was PBMCs, mostly from graft donor cells, collected 360 days after TCRalphabeta/CD19-depleted stem cell transplant. All receptors come from a male patient between 5 and 17 years old who had a stem cell transplant for acute lymphoblastic leukemia, so the T cells may come from the graft donor.

The chain combines TRBV12-3 or TRBV12-4 with TRBJ1-4; the D gene is possibly TRBD1 (5 bases). There are 16 residues in the CDR3. The V end was cut by 6 bases, the J end by 0 bases, with 14 bases between. CDR3 region: CASSQGLGATNEKLFF. The CDR3, as DNA: TGTGCCAGCAGCCAAGGGTTAGGGGCAACTAATGAAAAACTGTTTTTT.

This clonotype was found many times. The chain uses TRBV19 and TRBJ2-2; 8 positions agree with TRBD1. J gave up 7 bases and V 6 bases, and 10 bases lay outside the gene matches. The CDR3 is made up of 15 amino acids. Germline V gene sequence: CDR1 LNHDA, CDR2 SQIVND (reference sequence). CDR3 DNA: TGTGCCAGTAGGACCTTGGACAGGGACCACGGGGAGCTGTTTTTT. Translated: CASRTLDRDHGELFF.

This sequence joins TRBV29-1 and TRBJ2-7; 8 nucleotides agree with TRBD2. The CDR3 has 14 residues. V lost 5 bases to trimming and J lost 6 bases; unmatched junction nucleotides: 12. Per germline, CDR1 SQVTM and CDR2 ANQGSEA. CDR3 loop: CSVILNGRDGEQYF. Here the CDR3 DNA reads TGCAGCGTTATCCTCAACGGGAGGGACGGCGAGCAGTACTTC.

In this sample, this clonotype turned up many times. The chain couples TRBV29-1 to TRBJ1-2; D possibly corresponds to TRBD1 (6 bases). This CDR3 is 12 amino acids long. CDR1 and CDR2 from the germline V gene are SQVTM and ANQGSEA. The V gene lost 6 bases and the J gene lost 8 bases, with 16 bases spanning the gap. CDR3 DNA sequence: TGCAGCGTCGACCAACAGGGATGGGGCTACACCTTC. As protein: CSVDQQGWGYTF.

The rearrangement uses TRBV5-1 and TRBJ1-1; TRBD1 matches 8 bases. There are 15 residues in the CDR3. V lost 4 bases to trimming and J lost 1 base; unmatched junction nucleotides: 6. CDR1 SGHRS and CDR2 YFSETQ come from the germline V gene. CDR3 loop: CASSASGTGNTEAFF. CDR3 nucleotide sequence: TGCGCCAGCAGCGCATCCGGGACAGGGAACACTGAAGCTTTCTTT. The full variable domain, rest sourced from reference TRBV5-1 and TRBJ1-1, is KAGVTQTPRYLIKTRGQQVTLSCSPISGHRSVSWYQQTPGQGLQFLFEYFSETQRNKGNFPGRFSGRQFSNSRSEMNVSTLELGDSALYLCASSASGTGNTEAFFGQGTRLTVV.

In its sample, this clonotype was seen a few times. The chain employs TRBV24-1 and TRBJ2-1, with TRBD2 matching over 8 bases. The V gene's germline CDR1 is KGHDR and CDR2 SFDVKD. J lost 7 bases, V lost 3 bases, and 19 bases had no gene match. The CDR3 is 19 residues long. CDR3 sequence: CATSDLPCRLATNGNEQFF. CDR3 nucleotides: TGTGCCACCAGTGATCTGCCCTGCCGACTAGCGACGAATGGGAATGAGCAGTTCTTC.

This clonotype has more than one count but fewer than ten. The J gene is TRBJ2-3, the V gene TRBV29-1; maybe TRBD1 (5 bases). This CDR3 region has 13 residues. Trimming took 8 bases from V and 1 from J, leaving 13 bases between them. The germline CDR1 and CDR2 sequences are SQVTM and ANQGSEA. CDR3 sequence reads: CSTIRVGTDTQYF. The DNA of the CDR3 is TGCAGCACTATCAGGGTGGGCACAGATACGCAGTATTTT.

In its sample, this clonotype was seen many times. The gene calls are TRBV20-1 and TRBJ2-1; D is tentatively TRBD1 or TRBD2 (5 bases each). Trimming removed 5 bases from V and 9 bases from J, with 17 bases in between. Germline-derived CDR1 and CDR2 are DFQATT and SNEGSKA (reference sequence). The CDR3 has 13 amino acids. CDR3 DNA sequence: TGCAGTGCTCGTTCCGGGGCGTTGCCTGAGCAGTTCTTC. Translating it yields CSARSGALPEQFF.

The V gene is TRBV2, the J gene TRBJ2-3; 10 bases line up with TRBD2. The CDR3 length is 15 residues. V lost 3 bases, J lost 3 bases, and 3 bases stayed unmatched. Germline V gene sequence: CDR1 SNHLY, CDR2 FYNNEI. This CDR3 is CASSDLAGGTDTQYF. In DNA, the CDR3 is TGTGCCAGCAGTGACTTAGCGGGAGGAACAGATACGCAGTATTTT.